This TCR beta chain was captured by sequencing in a study of vaccination and CD4 T cells after COVID-19. On this clonotype: Its antigen is undetermined.

The treatment here: roughly 10-day PBMC culture with coronavirus spike peptide pools or control peptides (ViraFEST assay). Cultured CD4+ T-cell DNA underwent Oncomine TCR Beta short-read sequencing. From the PCR reads, TCRdb called clonotypes with MiXCR, one entry per CDR3 protein. Of 15,000 to 17,000 distinct CDR3 sequences detected, around 72% appear once; the ten largest clones hold about 5%. V was shortened by 3 bases and J by 13 bases, with 7 bases between the two germline ends. Germline CDR1 MRHNA, CDR2 SNTAGT. This CDR3 spans 10 amino acids. The TCR originated in a human donor who had recovered from COVID-19. The chain couples TRBV6-4 to TRBJ2-4; no firm D call. Material: CD4+ T cells from blood, cultured in vitro. The CDR3 here is CASSEIKQYF. In DNA, the CDR3 is TGTGCCAGCAGTGAGATTAAGCAGTACTTC.